The sequence of this T cell receptor (beta chain) was determined in a study of fetal regulatory T cell absence and autoimmunity. Study conclusions and caveats: Compared with cord blood, pancreas showed oligoclonal TCR enrichment, some clones over 95-fold.

In the case of this clone: Its antigen is not identified.

The V end lost 0 bases, the J end lost 2 bases, and 18 bases lay between the germline ends. This CDR3 has 18 amino acids. Germline CDR1 and CDR2: LGHNA and YSLEER. The protocol was immunoSEQ multiplex PCR, while the TCRdb copy is restricted to in-frame clones and leaves out a portion. The sample contains about 95,000 clones, roughly 70% of which appear only once. The chain joins TRBV4-3 to TRBJ2-3; TRBD2 might be the D (6 bases). Sequencing was done on a sample of pancreas tissue. The sequence was obtained from a male donor with IPEX syndrome. The CDR3 is CASSQDLAAEGNTDTQYF. The CDR3 DNA reads TGCGCCAGCAGCCAAGATCTTGCAGCGGAGGGAAACACAGATACGCAGTATTTT.